Sequencing of this TCR beta chain was carried out in a study of blood T cell repertoires in COVID-19. While infection was still active, Seattle patients were enrolled and then followed longitudinally. Profiling relied on immunoSEQ multiplex PCR, and the TCRdb table lists in-frame clones only, not all of them. The sample yields hundreds of thousands of clones, about 87% seen once. Per germline, CDR1 SGHNT and CDR2 YYREEE (reference sequence). There are 15 residues in the CDR3. The junction had 8 bases not matched to a gene; V was cut back by 4 bases and J by 6 bases. The receptor comes from a woman aged 45-60 years with COVID-19, enrolled during active disease. V usage is TRBV5-4 and J usage is TRBJ2-2, with TRBD1 matching over 8 bases. The sample taken for sequencing was peripheral blood. The CDR3 nucleotides read TGTGCCAGCAGCACGGACAGGGCGATTCCCGGGGAGCTGTTTTTT. Its translation is CASSTDRAIPGELFF. The variable domain in full, completed from reference TRBV5-4 and TRBJ2-2, reads ETGVTQSPTHLIKTRGQQVTLRCSSQSGHNTVSWYQQALGQGPQFIFQYYREEENGRGNFPPRFSGLQFPNYSSELNVNALELDDSALYLCASSTDRAIPGELFFGEGSRLTVL.